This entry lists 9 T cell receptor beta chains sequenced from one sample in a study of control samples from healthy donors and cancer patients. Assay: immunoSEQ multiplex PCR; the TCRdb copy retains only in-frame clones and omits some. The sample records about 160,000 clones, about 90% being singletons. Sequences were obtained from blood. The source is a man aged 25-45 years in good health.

CDR3 nucleotides: TGCGCCAGCAGCCAGGGGGTTTTAGCAGCCTACAATGAGCAGTTCTTC. Translated, it gives CASSQGVLAAYNEQFF. The rearrangement joins TRBV4-3 to TRBJ2-1; possibly TRBD1 or TRBD2 for D (5 bases each). The germline gives CDR1 LGHNA, CDR2 YSLEER. The CDR3 runs 16 residues. The ends were cut back, 3 bases at V and 2 bases at J, with 14 bases in the middle.

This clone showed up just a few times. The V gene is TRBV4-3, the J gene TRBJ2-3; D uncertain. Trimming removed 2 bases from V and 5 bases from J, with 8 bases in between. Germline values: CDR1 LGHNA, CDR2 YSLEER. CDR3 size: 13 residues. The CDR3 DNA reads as TGCGCCAGCAGCCAAACAGATGGAGATACGCAGTATTTT. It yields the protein CASSQTDGDTQYF.

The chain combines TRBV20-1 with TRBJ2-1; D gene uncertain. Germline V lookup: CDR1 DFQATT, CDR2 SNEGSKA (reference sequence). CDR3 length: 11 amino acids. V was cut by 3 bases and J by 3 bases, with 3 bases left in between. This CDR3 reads CSASLYNEQFF. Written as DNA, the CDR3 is TGCAGTGCTAGCCTCTACAATGAGCAGTTCTTC.

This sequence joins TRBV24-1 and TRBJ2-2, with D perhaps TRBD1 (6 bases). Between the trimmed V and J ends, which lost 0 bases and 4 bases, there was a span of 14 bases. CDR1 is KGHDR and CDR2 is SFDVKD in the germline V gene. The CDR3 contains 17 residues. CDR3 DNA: TGTGCCACCAGTGATTTGACGTTCCAGGGGAGCACCGGGGAGCTGTTTTTT. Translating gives CATSDLTFQGSTGELFF.

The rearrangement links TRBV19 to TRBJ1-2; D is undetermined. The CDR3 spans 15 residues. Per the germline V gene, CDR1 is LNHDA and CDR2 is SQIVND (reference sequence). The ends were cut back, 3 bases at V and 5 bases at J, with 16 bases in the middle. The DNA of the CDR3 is TGTGCCAGTAGTATTTGGCGCAACCTCGGATATGGCTACACCTTC. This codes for CASSIWRNLGYGYTF.

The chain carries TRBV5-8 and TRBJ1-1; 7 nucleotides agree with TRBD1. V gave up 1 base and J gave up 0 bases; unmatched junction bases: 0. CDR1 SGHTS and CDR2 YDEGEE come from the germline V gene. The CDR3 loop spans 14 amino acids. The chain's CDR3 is CASSLRGLNTEAFF. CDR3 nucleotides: TGTGCCAGCAGCTTGAGGGGGCTGAACACTGAAGCTTTCTTT. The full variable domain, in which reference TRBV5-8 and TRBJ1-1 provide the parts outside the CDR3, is EAGVTQSPTHLIKTRGQQATLRCSPISGHTSVYWYQQALGLGLQFLLWYDEGEERNRGNFPPRFSGRQFPNYSSELNVNALELEDSALYLCASSLRGLNTEAFFGQGTRLTVV.

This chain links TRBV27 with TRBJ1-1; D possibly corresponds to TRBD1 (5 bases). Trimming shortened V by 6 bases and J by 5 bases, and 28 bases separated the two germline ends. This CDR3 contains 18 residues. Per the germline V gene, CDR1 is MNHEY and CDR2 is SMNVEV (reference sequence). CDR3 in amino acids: CASRPVSRGTYSGTEAFF. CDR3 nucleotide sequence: TGTGCCAGCAGACCCGTTTCACGGGGAACTTACTCAGGGACTGAAGCTTTCTTT.

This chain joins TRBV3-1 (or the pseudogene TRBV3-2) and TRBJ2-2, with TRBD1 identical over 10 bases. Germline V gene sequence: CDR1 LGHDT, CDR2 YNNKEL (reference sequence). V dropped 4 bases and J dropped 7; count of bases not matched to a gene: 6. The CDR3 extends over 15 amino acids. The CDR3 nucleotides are TGTGCCAGCAGCCGGAGGACAGGGGGAGTCGGGGAGCTGTTTTTT. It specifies CASSRRTGGVGELFF.

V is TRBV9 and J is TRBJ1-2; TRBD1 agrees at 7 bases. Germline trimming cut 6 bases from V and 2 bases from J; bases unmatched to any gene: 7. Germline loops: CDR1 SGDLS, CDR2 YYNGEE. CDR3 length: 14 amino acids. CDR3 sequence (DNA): TGTGCCAGCACCGGACAGGCCCTAAACTATGGCTACACCTTC. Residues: CASTGQALNYGYTF.